Following are 21 T cell receptor beta chains from one sample sequenced in a study of blood T cell repertoires in COVID-19. Assay used: immunoSEQ multiplex PCR; TCRdb lists only in-frame clones, some missing. The table lists about 140,000 clones, roughly 80% of them singletons. The sequenced material came from peripheral blood. The receptors here all came from a woman aged 45-59 years with active or convalescent COVID-19.

This clone occurred once. V is TRBV19 and J is TRBJ1-2, with a weak D call TRBD1 (6 bases). The CDR3 covers 13 residues. The ends were cut back, 6 bases at V and 10 bases at J, with 18 bases in the middle. Germline CDR1 and CDR2: LNHDA and SQIVND (reference sequence). CDR3 region: CASSTGLQGDYTF. The CDR3 region has the DNA TGTGCCAGTAGCACAGGGCTCCAGGGTGACTACACCTTC.

This sequence joins TRBV29-1 and TRBJ2-2; D is possibly TRBD1 (6 bases). Trimming shortened V by 2 bases and J by 4 bases, and 8 bases separated the two germline ends. The CDR3 covers 13 residues. Per the germline V gene, CDR1 is SQVTM and CDR2 is ANQGSEA. The CDR3 DNA reads as TGCAGCGTTGAAACAGGGTTCACCGGGGAGCTGTTTTTT. Translation: CSVETGFTGELFF.

J is TRBJ2-1 and V is TRBV7-2; TRBD2 aligns across 7 bases. The length of the CDR3 is 16 residues. Germline lookup yields CDR1 SGHTA and CDR2 FQGNSA. With 1 base clipped from V and 2 bases from J, the junction kept 5 bases outside the gene matches. The CDR3 region is CASSLVGGSTYNEQFF. In nucleotides, the CDR3 is TGTGCCAGCAGCTTAGTGGGGGGGAGCACCTACAATGAGCAGTTCTTC.

Worth noting for this clone: Other DNA sequences of this sample code for an identical CDR3. The J gene is TRBJ2-1, the V gene TRBV2; D might be TRBD1 (6 bases). The V gene's germline CDR1 is SNHLY and CDR2 FYNNEI. V lost 3 bases and J lost 7, with 10 bases in between. CDR3 size: 13 residues. The CDR3 coding sequence is TGTGCCAGCAGTGAGGACAGATATAATGAGCAGTTCTTC. Protein sequence: CASSEDRYNEQFF.

The rearrangement uses TRBV28 and TRBJ1-1, with 9 bases matching TRBD1. CDR1 MDHEN and CDR2 SYDVKM come from the germline V gene. The CDR3 consists of 14 residues. Trimming cost V 6 bases and J 6 bases; bases outside gene matches: 8. The DNA for the CDR3 is TGTGCCAGCAGGGGACAGGGCGAGAGGCCTGAAGCTTTCTTT. Protein: CASRGQGERPEAFF.

The chain links TRBV30 to TRBJ1-2, with D hard to call. CDR3 length: 11 amino acids. V was clipped by 0 bases and J by 6 bases, with 5 bases between them. The germline V gene has CDR1 GTSNPN and CDR2 SVGIG (reference sequence). CDR3 bases: TGTGCCTGGAGTGTTCGTCATGGCTACACCTTC. Protein sequence: CAWSVRHGYTF. The full variable domain, completed using reference TRBV30 and TRBJ1-2, is SQTIHQWPATLVQPVGSPLSLECTVEGTSNPNLYWYRQAAGRGLQLLFYSVGIGQISSEVPQNLSASRPQDRQFILSSKKLLLSDSGFYLCAWSVRHGYTFGSGTRLTVV.

The chain combines TRBV6-5 with TRBJ2-5; 7 bases map to TRBD1. After removal of 6 bases from V and 5 bases from J, the junction contained 6 bases not matched to a gene. This CDR3 is built from 13 residues. CDR1 and CDR2 from the germline V gene are MNHEY and SVGAGI. The CDR3 sequence is CASSHGTVETQYF. The CDR3, as DNA: TGTGCCAGCAGCCACGGGACAGTCGAGACCCAGTACTTC.

This chain links TRBV21-1 with TRBJ2-7; TRBD2 is taken as the D call from the table, unchecked against the DNA. TRBV21-1 is tagged as a pseudogene. The CDR3 covers 16 residues. Written as DNA, the CDR3 is TGTGCCAGCAGCAACACAGCGGGAGATTTGAATTACGAGCAGTACTTC. The encoded protein is CASSNTAGDLNYEQYF.

This clone was seen once. In DNA, the CDR3 is TGTGCCAGTAGTATTCGGACTAGCGGGATTTCCAATGAGCAGTTCTTC. Translation gives CASSIRTSGISNEQFF. The chain is built from TRBV19 and TRBJ2-1; 12 bases line up with TRBD2. The CDR3 is made up of 16 amino acids. Per the germline V gene, CDR1 is LNHDA and CDR2 is SQIVND (reference sequence). Trimming took 3 bases from V and 6 from J; bases not matched to a gene: 6.

This clone was seen a few times. The J gene is TRBJ1-4, the V gene TRBV19; 7 nucleotides align to TRBD1. CDR3 size: 16 residues. Losses at the gene ends were 3 bases for V and 5 bases for J; bases not matched to a gene: 9. Germline CDR1 and CDR2: LNHDA and SQIVND (reference sequence). Here the CDR3 DNA reads TGTGCCAGTAGTATCCGAATGACAGGGATAAATGAAAAACTGTTTTTT. Translating gives CASSIRMTGINEKLFF.

This clone was counted only a few times. The chain combines TRBV18 with TRBJ1-2; 10 bases are a match to TRBD1. V lost 6 bases, J lost 4 bases, and 14 bases stayed unmatched. CDR3 size: 17 residues. Per germline, CDR1 KGHSH and CDR2 LQKENI. The CDR3 sequence is CASSPESGTGDFYGYTF. As DNA, the CDR3 is TGTGCCAGCTCCCCAGAGAGCGGGACAGGGGATTTCTATGGCTACACCTTC. The full variable domain, completed using reference TRBV18 and TRBJ1-2, is NAGVMQNPRHLVRRRGQEARLRCSPMKGHSHVYWYRQLPEEGLKFMVYLQKENIIDESGMPKERFSAEFPKEGPSILRIQQVVRGDSAAYFCASSPESGTGDFYGYTFGSGTRLTVV.

This rearrangement joins TRBV18 to TRBJ1-1; no definite D call. Trimming removed 6 bases from V and 1 base from J, with 9 bases in between. The CDR3 is 13 residues long. Germline V gives CDR1 KGHSH, CDR2 LQKENI. CDR3 residues: CASSQSGNTEAFF. The CDR3 region has the DNA TGTGCCAGCTCGCAATCGGGGAACACTGAAGCTTTCTTT.

The gene calls are TRBV11-2 and TRBJ1-1, with D unresolved. CDR1 is SGHAT and CDR2 is FQNNGV in the germline V gene. This CDR3 is 14 amino acids long. V was trimmed by 5 bases and J by 4 bases, leaving 14 bases between them. The CDR3 here is CASSQQNRGTEAFF. In nucleotides, the CDR3 is TGTGCCAGCAGCCAACAAAACCGAGGCACTGAAGCTTTCTTT. Complete variable domain (other parts from reference TRBV11-2 and TRBJ1-1): EAGVAQSPRYKIIEKRQSVAFWCNPISGHATLYWYQQILGQGPKLLIQFQNNGVVDDSQLPKDRFSAERLKGVDSTLKIQPAKLEDSAVYLCASSQQNRGTEAFFGQGTRLTVV.

The chain employs TRBV5-8 and TRBJ1-4; D uncertain. V was trimmed by 0 bases and J by 3 bases, leaving 6 bases between them. CDR1 and CDR2 from the germline V gene are SGHTS and YDEGEE. CDR3 size: 14 residues. The CDR3 protein is CASSLGGSNEKLFF. CDR3 bases: TGTGCCAGCAGCTTGGGCGGGTCTAATGAAAAACTGTTTTTT.

V usage is TRBV7-9 and J usage is TRBJ2-1; 11 bases match TRBD1. Germline lookup yields CDR1 SEHNR and CDR2 FQNEAQ (reference sequence). The J segment lost 6 bases and the V segment lost 5 bases, leaving 12 bases of the junction unmatched. The CDR3 sequence is 17 residues long. CDR3 bases: TGTGCCAGCAGCCCAGCGCGGACAGGGGGCAGGTCCAATGAGCAGTTCTTC. Encoded protein: CASSPARTGGRSNEQFF.

This clone was observed a few times. The chain combines TRBV10-2 with TRBJ2-3; 7 positions agree with TRBD2. Germline CDR1 WSHSY, CDR2 SAAADI. V trimming: 6 bases; J trimming: 0 bases; junction bases outside the gene matches: 12. CDR3 length: 17 amino acids. The CDR3, as DNA: TGCGCCAGCAGCCGCGGGGGAATGGCGGTTAGCACAGATACGCAGTATTTT. This translates into CASSRGGMAVSTDTQYF.

V usage is TRBV6-6 and J usage is TRBJ2-1; a possible D gene is TRBD2 (6 bases). The CDR3 is 16 amino acids. The V end lost 2 bases, the J end lost 7 bases, and 18 bases lay between the germline ends. Per the germline V gene, CDR1 is MNHNY and CDR2 is SVGAGI (reference sequence). As DNA, the CDR3 is TGTGCCAGCAGTTACCCACGCGTTGGGGGGAGGAATGAGCAGTTCTTC. It encodes CASSYPRVGGRNEQFF.

In its sample, this clone was seen once. The chain uses TRBV4-3 and TRBJ1-2; 7 nucleotides match TRBD1. The CDR3 spans 14 residues. Looked up from germline, CDR1 is LGHNA and CDR2 is YSLEER. J gave up 5 bases and V 0 bases, and 3 bases lay outside the gene matches. In DNA, the CDR3 is TGCGCCAGCAGCCAAGACAGGGGGGAGTATGGCTACACCTTC. Its protein is CASSQDRGEYGYTF.

The genes are TRBV7-8 and TRBJ2-5; D possibly corresponds to TRBD1 (6 bases). V gave up 3 bases and J gave up 5 bases, with 13 bases separating them. Germline lookup yields CDR1 SGHVS and CDR2 FQNEAQ. The length of the CDR3 is 14 residues. The CDR3 DNA reads as TGTGCCAGCAGCTTCGAGACAGGTCGCGAGACCCAGTACTTC. Protein: CASSFETGRETQYF.

This chain links TRBV28 with TRBJ2-7; TRBD2 matches at 7 bases. The V gene end was trimmed by 7 bases and the J gene end by 4 bases; junction bases not matched to a gene: 13. Looked up from germline, CDR1 is MDHEN and CDR2 is SYDVKM. The CDR3 extends over 15 amino acids. Here the CDR3 DNA reads TGTGCCAGCACCCCAGTCGGGACTAACACTTACGAGCAGTACTTC. It is translated as CASTPVGTNTYEQYF.

V gene TRBV7-2 combines with J gene TRBJ2-3; 14 bases are shared with TRBD2. Losses at the gene ends were 4 bases for V and 2 bases for J; bases not matched to a gene: 8. This CDR3 has 18 residues. Looked up from germline, CDR1 is SGHTA and CDR2 is FQGNSA. The CDR3 loop is CASSSGLAGAGPTDTQYF. CDR3 in DNA: TGTGCCAGCAGCTCGGGACTAGCGGGGGCGGGGCCCACAGATACGCAGTATTTT.